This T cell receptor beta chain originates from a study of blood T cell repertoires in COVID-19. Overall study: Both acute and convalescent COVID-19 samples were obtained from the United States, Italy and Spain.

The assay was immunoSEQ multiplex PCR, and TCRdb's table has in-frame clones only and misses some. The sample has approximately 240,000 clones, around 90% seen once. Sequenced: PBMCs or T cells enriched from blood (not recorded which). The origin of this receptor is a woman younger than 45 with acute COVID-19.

CDR3 amino acids: CASSDGQGAQPQHF. The DNA for the CDR3 is TGTGCCAGTAGCGATGGACAGGGGGCTCAGCCCCAGCATTTT. The chain recombines TRBV19 with TRBJ1-5; TRBD1 matches at 11 bases. The CDR3 runs to 14 residues. The germline V gene has CDR1 LNHDA and CDR2 SQIVND (reference sequence). Trimming removed 6 bases from V and 6 bases from J; junction bases left unmatched: 4.